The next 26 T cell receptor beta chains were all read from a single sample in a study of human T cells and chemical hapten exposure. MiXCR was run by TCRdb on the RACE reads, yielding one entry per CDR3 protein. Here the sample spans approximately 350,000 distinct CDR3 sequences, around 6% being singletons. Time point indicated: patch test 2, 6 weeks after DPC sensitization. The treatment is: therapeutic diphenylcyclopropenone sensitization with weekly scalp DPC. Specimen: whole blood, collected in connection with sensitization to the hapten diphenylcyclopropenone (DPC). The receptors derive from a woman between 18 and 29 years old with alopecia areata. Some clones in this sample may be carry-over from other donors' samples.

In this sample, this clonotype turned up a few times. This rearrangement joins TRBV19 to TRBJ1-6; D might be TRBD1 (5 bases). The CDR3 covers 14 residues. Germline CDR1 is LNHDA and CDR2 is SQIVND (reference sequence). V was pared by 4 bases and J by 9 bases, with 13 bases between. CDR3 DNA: TGTGCCAGTAGTAGTCTGGGACTGGGTTCACCCCTCCACTTT. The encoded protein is CASSSLGLGSPLHF.

The CDR3: CASSLTSGAAYEQYF. The CDR3 DNA follows: TGTGCCAGCAGCTTAACGAGCGGGGCCGCGTACGAGCAGTACTTC. V gene TRBV7-2 combines with J gene TRBJ2-7; 7 bases align to TRBD2. The CDR3 runs 15 residues. The trim removed 2 bases at V and 4 bases at J, leaving 8 bases unmatched. Germline CDR1 and CDR2: SGHTA and FQGNSA.

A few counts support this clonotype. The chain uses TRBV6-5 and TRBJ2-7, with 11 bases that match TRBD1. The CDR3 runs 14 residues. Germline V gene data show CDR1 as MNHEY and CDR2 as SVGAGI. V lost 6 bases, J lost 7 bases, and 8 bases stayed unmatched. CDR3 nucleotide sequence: TGTGCCAGCAGGCCCGGACAGGGGGCGAGAGAGCAGTACTTC. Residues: CASRPGQGAREQYF.

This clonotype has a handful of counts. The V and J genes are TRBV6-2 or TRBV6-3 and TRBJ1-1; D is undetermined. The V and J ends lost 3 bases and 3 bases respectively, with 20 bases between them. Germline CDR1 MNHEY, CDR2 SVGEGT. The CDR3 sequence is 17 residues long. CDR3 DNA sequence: TGTGCCAGCAGTTATTCCCCGGTGAGGGTCCGCGACACTGAAGCTTTCTTT. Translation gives CASSYSPVRVRDTEAFF.

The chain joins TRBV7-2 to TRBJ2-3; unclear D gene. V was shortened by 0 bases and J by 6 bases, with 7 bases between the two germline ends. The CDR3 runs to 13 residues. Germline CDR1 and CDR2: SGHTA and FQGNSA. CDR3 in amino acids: CASSLARFDTQYF. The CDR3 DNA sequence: TGTGCCAGCAGCTTAGCGCGGTTCGATACGCAGTATTTT.

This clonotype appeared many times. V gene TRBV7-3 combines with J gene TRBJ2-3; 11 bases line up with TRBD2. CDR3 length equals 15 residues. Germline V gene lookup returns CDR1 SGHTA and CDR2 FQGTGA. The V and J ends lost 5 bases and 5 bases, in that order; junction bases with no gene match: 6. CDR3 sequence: CASSILAGGRDTQYF. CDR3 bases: TGTGCCAGCAGCATTCTAGCGGGGGGCAGAGATACGCAGTATTTT.

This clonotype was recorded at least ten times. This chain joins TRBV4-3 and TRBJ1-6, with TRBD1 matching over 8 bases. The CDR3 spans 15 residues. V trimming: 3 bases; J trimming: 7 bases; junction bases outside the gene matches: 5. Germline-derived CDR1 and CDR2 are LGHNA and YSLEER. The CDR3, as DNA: TGCGCCAGCAGCCAGGGGACAGGCAGCAATTCACCCCTCCACTTT. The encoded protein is CASSQGTGSNSPLHF.

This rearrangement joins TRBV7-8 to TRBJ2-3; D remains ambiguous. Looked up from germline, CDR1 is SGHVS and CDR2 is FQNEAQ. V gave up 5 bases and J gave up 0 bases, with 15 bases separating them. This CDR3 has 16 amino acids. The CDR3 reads CASSPRLARSTDTQYF. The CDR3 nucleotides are TGTGCCAGCAGCCCCCGTTTGGCAAGGAGCACAGATACGCAGTATTTT.

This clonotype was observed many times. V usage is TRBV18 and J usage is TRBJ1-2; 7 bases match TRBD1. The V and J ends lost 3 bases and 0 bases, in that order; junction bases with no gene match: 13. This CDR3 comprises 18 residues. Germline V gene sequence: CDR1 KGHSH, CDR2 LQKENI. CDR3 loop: CASSPNTIQGTTNYGYTF. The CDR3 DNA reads TGTGCCAGCTCACCTAACACCATACAGGGGACCACTAACTATGGCTACACCTTC.

The CDR3 coding sequence is TGTGCCAGCAGCTACCAGACAGGGGGGGCCACTGAAGCTTTCTTT. Amino acids: CASSYQTGGATEAFF. The rearrangement links TRBV7-9 to TRBJ1-1; TRBD1 agrees at 9 bases. With 4 bases clipped from V and 4 bases from J, the junction kept 7 bases outside the gene matches. CDR1 is SEHNR, CDR2 FQNEAQ, per germline (reference sequence). CDR3 length equals 15 residues.

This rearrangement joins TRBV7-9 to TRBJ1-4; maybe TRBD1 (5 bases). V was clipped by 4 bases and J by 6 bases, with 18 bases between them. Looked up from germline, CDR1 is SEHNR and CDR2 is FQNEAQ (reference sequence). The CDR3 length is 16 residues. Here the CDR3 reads CASSSPLVGGDEKLFF. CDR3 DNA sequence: TGTGCCAGCAGCTCCCCCCTCGTCGGGGGGGATGAAAAACTGTTTTTT.

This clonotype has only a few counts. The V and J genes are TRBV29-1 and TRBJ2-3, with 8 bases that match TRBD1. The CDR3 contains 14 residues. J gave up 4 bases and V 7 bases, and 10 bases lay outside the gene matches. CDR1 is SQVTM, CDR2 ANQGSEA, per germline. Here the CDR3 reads CSALDRGGSDTQYF. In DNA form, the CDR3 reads TGCAGCGCCCTAGACAGGGGAGGCTCAGATACGCAGTATTTT.

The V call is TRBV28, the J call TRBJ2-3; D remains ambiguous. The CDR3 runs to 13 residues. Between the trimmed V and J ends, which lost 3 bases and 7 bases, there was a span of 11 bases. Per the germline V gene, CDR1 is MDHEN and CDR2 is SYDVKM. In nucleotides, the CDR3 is TGTGCCAGCAGTTTGGTAGGAGCTAATACGCAGTATTTT. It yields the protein CASSLVGANTQYF. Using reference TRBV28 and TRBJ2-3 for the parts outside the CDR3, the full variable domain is DVKVTQSSRYLVKRTGEKVFLECVQDMDHENMFWYRQDPGLGLRLIYFSYDVKMKEKGDIPEGYSVSREKKERFSLILESASTNQTSMYLCASSLVGANTQYFGPGTRLTVL.

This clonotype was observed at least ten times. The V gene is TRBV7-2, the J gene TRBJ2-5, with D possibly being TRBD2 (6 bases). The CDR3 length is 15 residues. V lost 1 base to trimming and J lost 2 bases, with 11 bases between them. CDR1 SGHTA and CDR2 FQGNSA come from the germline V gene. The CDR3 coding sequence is TGTGCCAGCAGCTTAGTATCCGGGACTCAAGAGACCCAGTACTTC. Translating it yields CASSLVSGTQETQYF.

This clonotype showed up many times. CDR3 residues: CASSLSRGRFSTSNQPQHF. CDR3 in DNA: TGTGCCAGCAGCTTAAGTCGGGGGAGATTCTCTACTAGCAATCAGCCCCAGCATTTT. The chain has TRBV13 and TRBJ1-5; perhaps TRBD1 as D (5 bases). The V gene lost 2 bases and the J gene lost 0 bases, with 20 bases spanning the gap. CDR1 and CDR2 (germline): PRHDT, FYEKMQ (reference sequence). This CDR3 is built from 19 residues.

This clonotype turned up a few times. As DNA, the CDR3 is TGTGCCAGCAGTGAAGGGAGCTCCTATAATTCACCCCTCCACTTT. Protein sequence: CASSEGSSYNSPLHF. The genes are TRBV6-4 and TRBJ1-6; D is unresolved. V lost 3 bases to trimming and J lost 0 bases, with 6 bases between them. The CDR3 totals 15 residues. The germline CDR1 and CDR2 sequences are MRHNA and SNTAGT.

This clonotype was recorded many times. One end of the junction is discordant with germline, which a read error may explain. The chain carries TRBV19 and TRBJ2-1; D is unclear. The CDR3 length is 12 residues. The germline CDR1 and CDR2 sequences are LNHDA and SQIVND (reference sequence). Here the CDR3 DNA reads TGTGCCAGGAGTACGGGCCCTAATGAGCAGTTCTTC. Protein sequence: CARSTGPNEQFF. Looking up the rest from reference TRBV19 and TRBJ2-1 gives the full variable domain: DGGITQSPKYLFRKEGQNVTLSCEQNLNHDAMYWYRQDPGQGLRLIYYSQIVNDFQKGDIAEGYSVSREKKESFPLTVTSAQKNPTAFYLCARSTGPNEQFFGPGTRLTVL.

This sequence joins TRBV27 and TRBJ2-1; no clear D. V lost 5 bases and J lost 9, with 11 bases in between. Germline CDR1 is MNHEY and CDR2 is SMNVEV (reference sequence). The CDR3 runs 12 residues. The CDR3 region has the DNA TGTGCCAGCAGTCCTCTGTGGGGTGAGCAGTTCTTC. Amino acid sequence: CASSPLWGEQFF.

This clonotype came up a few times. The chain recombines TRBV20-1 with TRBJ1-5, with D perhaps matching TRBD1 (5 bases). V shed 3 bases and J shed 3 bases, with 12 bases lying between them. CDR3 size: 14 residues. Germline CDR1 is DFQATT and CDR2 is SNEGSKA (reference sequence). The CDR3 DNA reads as TGCAGTGCTAGGGGGCCCCTAATCAATCAGCCCCAGCATTTT. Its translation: CSARGPLINQPQHF.

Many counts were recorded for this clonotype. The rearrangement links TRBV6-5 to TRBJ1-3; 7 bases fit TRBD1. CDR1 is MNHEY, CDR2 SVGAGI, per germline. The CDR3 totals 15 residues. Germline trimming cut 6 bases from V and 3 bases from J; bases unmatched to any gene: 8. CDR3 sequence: CASSHRGIGGNTIYF. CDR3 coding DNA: TGTGCCAGCAGCCACAGGGGAATAGGTGGAAACACCATATATTTT.

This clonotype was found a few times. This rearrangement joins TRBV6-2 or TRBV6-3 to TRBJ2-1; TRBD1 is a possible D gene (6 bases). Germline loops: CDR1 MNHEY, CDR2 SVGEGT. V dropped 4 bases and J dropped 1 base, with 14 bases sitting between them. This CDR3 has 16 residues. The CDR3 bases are TGTGCCAGCAGTTCCCTCAGGGGCGGTTCCTACAATGAGCAGTTCTTC. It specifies CASSSLRGGSYNEQFF.

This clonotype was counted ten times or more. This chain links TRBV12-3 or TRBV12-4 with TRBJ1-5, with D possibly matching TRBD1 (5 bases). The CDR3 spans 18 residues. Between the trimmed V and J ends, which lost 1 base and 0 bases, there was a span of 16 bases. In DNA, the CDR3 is TGTGCCAGCAGTTTAGTGGTGGCGGGGGGTAGTAGCAATCAGCCCCAGCATTTT. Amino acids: CASSLVVAGGSSNQPQHF.

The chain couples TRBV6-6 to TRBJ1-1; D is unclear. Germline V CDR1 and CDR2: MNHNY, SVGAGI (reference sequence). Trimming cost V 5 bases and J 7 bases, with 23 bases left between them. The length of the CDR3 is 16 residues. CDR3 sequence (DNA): TGTGCCAGCAGTAGTACTCGACAAGGGAACTACTATGAAGCTTTCTTT. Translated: CASSSTRQGNYYEAFF.

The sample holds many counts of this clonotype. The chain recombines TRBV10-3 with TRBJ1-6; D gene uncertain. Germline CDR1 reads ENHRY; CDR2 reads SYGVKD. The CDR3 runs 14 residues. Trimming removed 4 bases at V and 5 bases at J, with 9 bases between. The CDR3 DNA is TGTGCCATCAGTGCGGCCGCCGATAATTCACCCCTCCACTTT. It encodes CAISAAADNSPLHF.

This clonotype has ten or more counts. In DNA form, the CDR3 reads TGCGCCAGCAGCGTCCAGGGGGCCAATAATGAAAAACTGTTTTTT. This encodes CASSVQGANNEKLFF. The chain combines TRBV5-1 with TRBJ1-4, with TRBD1 identical over 8 bases. Germline loops: CDR1 SGHRS, CDR2 YFSETQ. The CDR3 has 15 residues. Trimming cost V 4 bases and J 4 bases; bases outside gene matches: 6.

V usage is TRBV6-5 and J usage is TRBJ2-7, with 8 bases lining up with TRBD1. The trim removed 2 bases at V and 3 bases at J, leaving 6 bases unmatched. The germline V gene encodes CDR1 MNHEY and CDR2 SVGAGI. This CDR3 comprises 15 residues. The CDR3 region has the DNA TGTGCCAGCAGTTACCACGACAGGGGAGACTACGAGCAGTACTTC. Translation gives CASSYHDRGDYEQYF.